Below, one T cell receptor beta chain is given with its context. The data are from a study of blood T cell repertoires in COVID-19. Study information: Whether acute or convalescent, the COVID-19 samples came from the United States, Italy and Spain.

Assay used: immunoSEQ multiplex PCR; TCRdb lists only in-frame clones, some missing. The table lists tens of thousands of clones, nearly 90% of them singletons. Germline V gene sequence: CDR1 MDHEN, CDR2 SYDVKM. CDR3 size: 13 residues. V was trimmed by 6 bases and J by 1 base, leaving 9 bases between them. J is TRBJ1-1 and V is TRBV28; unclear D gene. Sequenced: peripheral blood. The receptor was derived from an older woman with active COVID-19. The CDR3 spells CASRPQANTEAFF. The CDR3 nucleotides are TGTGCCAGCAGACCTCAGGCGAACACTGAAGCTTTCTTT.